Below, one TCR beta chain is given with its context. The antigen remains unidentified. Looked up from germline, CDR1 is GTSNPN and CDR2 is SVGIG (reference sequence). The CDR3 runs 16 residues. V shed 2 bases and J shed 1 base, with 14 bases lying between them. This sample was taken from a study of pediatric ulcerative colitis. The study's findings and limits: A couple of rectal CDR3 clonotypes occurred in all ulcerative colitis patients. Ulcerative colitis patients shared more blood-rectal clones than controls. Clonal expansions reduced rectal repertoire diversity in acute severe colitis. Total lymphocyte DNA, not sorted subsets, was the template.

Here immunoSEQ multiplex PCR was the method, and the copy in TCRdb shows in-frame clones only, minus some. Of roughly 54,000 clones in the sample, approximately 87% were seen once. Source material: blood. The receptor was isolated from a boy aged 10-17 years who was a control in a study of pediatric ulcerative colitis. The gene calls are TRBV30 and TRBJ2-2; D call uncertain. DNA of the CDR3: TGTGCCTGGAGTCCCGGCCGTACTCAGAACACCGGGGAGCTGTTTTTT. This sequence encodes CAWSPGRTQNTGELFF.